This T cell receptor (beta chain) was obtained from a study of cytomegalovirus exposure and HLA in healthy donors. PCR amplification relied on 60 Vbeta primers (plus 13 Jbeta primers). In the original analysis: Per a later analysis, the number of unique TCR beta chains was about 78 million, of which about 11 million were shared. TCRdb's table, derived via immunoSEQ multiplex PCR, lists solely in-frame clones and lacks some. That table supplies the V and J calls and clone size; D and trimming were determined from the DNA. The sample yields about 200,000 clones, approximately 83% seen once. Germline CDR1 reads SGDLS; CDR2 reads YYNGEE. With 2 bases removed from V and 3 bases from J, the gap between germline ends came to 7 bases. The CDR3 has 13 residues. Study-wide results and limits: Earlier results showed most TCR beta V segments being productive about 87% or about 30% of the time.

For this clone: Its antigen is as yet unknown.

The chain joins TRBV9 to TRBJ2-3; D unresolved. The source material was PBMCs. The sequence was collected from a boy aged 2 to 9 in good health and CMV-seronegative. The CDR3 loop is CASSVFETDTQYF. In DNA, the CDR3 is TGTGCCAGCAGCGTTTTCGAGACAGATACGCAGTATTTT.